A single sample is the source of the 8 T cell receptor beta chains below, sequenced in a study of human T cells and chemical hapten exposure. From the 5' RACE reads, TCRdb called clonotypes with MiXCR, one entry per CDR3 protein. The sample records around 100,000 distinct CDR3 sequences, roughly a fifth being singletons. Unfractionated whole blood yielded the extracted total RNA. These TCRs come from a human donor in good health.

On this clonotype itself: A read error may be the cause here, since a much bigger clone is one base away. This chain joins TRBV28 and TRBJ2-7; no definite D call. V was pared by 5 bases and J by 4 bases, with 3 bases between. The CDR3 consists of 10 residues. The germline CDR1 and CDR2 sequences are MDHEN and SYDVKM. The chain's CDR3 is CASSVYEQYF. The CDR3 nucleotides read TGTGCCAGCAGTGTGTACGAGCAGTACTTC.

This clonotype turned up a few times. The rearrangement links TRBV29-1 to TRBJ1-1, with 7 nucleotides matching TRBD1. This CDR3 contains 14 residues. The germline V gene has CDR1 SQVTM and CDR2 ANQGSEA. Trimming took 3 bases from V and 1 from J; bases not matched to a gene: 5. For the CDR3, the DNA is TGCAGCGTTGATGGGACAGATAAGAACACTGAAGCTTTCTTT. It is translated as CSVDGTDKNTEAFF.

This clonotype turned up a few times. The chain has TRBV28 and TRBJ2-6, with D possibly TRBD1 on 6 matching bases. Germline V gene lookup returns CDR1 MDHEN and CDR2 SYDVKM. The CDR3 consists of 16 residues. V gave up 2 bases and J gave up 2 bases, with 10 bases separating them. The CDR3, as DNA: TGTGCCAGCAGTTTAAGAAGGGGGACTGGGGCCAACGTCCTGACTTTC. It specifies CASSLRRGTGANVLTF.

This chain uses TRBV5-6 with TRBJ1-1; D is uncertain. The CDR3 has 15 residues. Germline assignment: CDR1 SGHDT and CDR2 YYEEEE. Trimming left V 4 bases short and J 0 bases short, with 13 bases between. CDR3 protein: CASSPRTGLNTEAFF. The CDR3 nucleotides read TGTGCCAGCAGCCCGAGGACGGGTTTGAACACTGAAGCTTTCTTT.

This chain links TRBV5-4 with TRBJ2-1; TRBD1 matches 9 bases. The CDR3 loop spans 15 amino acids. The ends lost 2 bases at V and 2 bases at J; junction bases unmatched: 2. Germline CDR1 is SGHNT and CDR2 is YYREEE (reference sequence). DNA of the CDR3: TGTGCCAGCAGCTTCGGGGACAGGGCCTACAATGAGCAGTTCTTC. Its protein product is CASSFGDRAYNEQFF.

The chain combines TRBV29-1 with TRBJ1-1; D not resolved. The CDR3 contains 13 residues. With 1 base removed from V and 1 base from J, the gap between germline ends came to 7 bases. Looked up from germline, CDR1 is SQVTM and CDR2 is ANQGSEA. The CDR3 reads CSVEGATNTEAFF. CDR3 DNA sequence: TGCAGCGTTGAAGGGGCGACGAACACTGAAGCTTTCTTT.

This clonotype was counted only a few times. V usage is TRBV28 and J usage is TRBJ2-7; D is unclear. V was shortened by 6 bases and J by 0 bases, with 18 bases between the two germline ends. This CDR3 is 16 amino acids long. Germline-derived CDR1 and CDR2 are MDHEN and SYDVKM. This CDR3 is CASSLPSDSNSYEQYF. The CDR3 nucleotides read TGTGCCAGCAGCCTCCCTTCAGACTCCAACTCCTACGAGCAGTACTTC. The whole variable domain, filled in from reference TRBV28 and TRBJ2-7, reads DVKVTQSSRYLVKRTGEKVFLECVQDMDHENMFWYRQDPGLGLRLIYFSYDVKMKEKGDIPEGYSVSREKKERFSLILESASTNQTSMYLCASSLPSDSNSYEQYFGPGTRLTVT.

This clonotype was found a few times. The chain couples TRBV18 to TRBJ2-1; 7 nucleotides align to TRBD2. V lost 0 bases, J lost 6 bases, and 8 bases stayed unmatched. The CDR3 consists of 16 residues. Germline V gene data show CDR1 as KGHSH and CDR2 as LQKENI. CDR3 in DNA: TGTGCCAGCTCACCACCGGGGGTAGCGGGTTCCAATGAGCAGTTCTTC. Its protein is CASSPPGVAGSNEQFF.